This T cell receptor (beta chain) was profiled in a study of cytomegalovirus exposure and HLA in healthy donors. Study in general: Early release data held 80 million to 100 million unique TCRs from HLA-typed donors.

Primers: 60 Vbeta forward and 13 Jbeta reverse. Assay: immunoSEQ multiplex PCR; the TCRdb copy retains only in-frame clones and omits some. This table has 75,000 to 100,000 clones, around three quarters appearing once. Study-level findings and limits: As confirmed in vitro, a few CMV-associated chains were specific for CMV antigens. Productive rates of about 87% or about 30% were seen for most TCR beta V segments in an earlier analysis.

The CDR3 loop spans 15 amino acids. Germline CDR1 SGHDN, CDR2 FVKESK. J was trimmed by 2 bases and V by 1 base; bases with no gene match: 4. In its sample, this clone was seen once. Its cognate antigen is unknown. This chain joins TRBV14 and TRBJ2-5; 7 nucleotides line up with TRBD1. The sequence derives from a man in his thirties or forties in good health and CMV-seronegative. The sequencing sample was made of PBMCs. Written as DNA, the CDR3 is TGTGCCAGCAGCCAAGGAGGGGGCCTTCAAGAGACCCAGTACTTC. Protein product: CASSQGGGLQETQYF.